This T cell receptor (beta chain) was recovered during a study of T-cell reconstitution after alpha-beta-depleted transplantation in children. The CDR3 runs 17 residues. V lost 3 bases, J lost 4 bases, and 18 bases lay in between. On this clonotype: Its antigen is not known.

A library of TCRbeta sequences, prepared with unique molecular identifiers, was generated. TCRdb reanalysed the PCR reads using MiXCR and keeps one entry per CDR3 protein. Found here are approximately 500,000 distinct CDR3 sequences, 20% to 30% of them singletons; the top ten hold around a third. Overall study findings and caveats: Several hundred expanded graft clones reportedly supplied alpha-beta T cells about two months after transplant.

The sample here was PBMCs, taken before TCRalphabeta/CD19-depleted stem cell transplant. This receptor was taken from a boy less than two years old with Wiskott-Aldrich syndrome, due to receive a stem cell transplant. The V gene is TRBV12-3 or TRBV12-4, the J gene TRBJ2-2; D could derive from TRBD1 or TRBD2 (6 bases each). The CDR3 protein is CASSFRSGADLTGELFF. CDR3 DNA sequence: TGTGCCAGCAGTTTTCGTTCGGGGGCAGACCTCACCGGGGAGCTGTTTTTT.